Sequencing of this T cell receptor (beta chain) was carried out in a study of blood T cell repertoires in COVID-19. CDR3 length: 14 residues. Trimming took 0 bases from V and 4 from J, leaving 10 bases between them. Germline V gene sequence: CDR1 KGHSH, CDR2 LQKENI. As handled by the study authors: Counts of nucleated cells, estimated from reference gene primer amplification, were obtained. The protocol was immunoSEQ multiplex PCR, while the TCRdb copy is restricted to in-frame clones and leaves out a portion. Clonal size and the V and J genes are those of that table, whereas D and trimming came from the DNA. The table shows around 60,000 clones, with more than 70% occurring only once.

Sequencing was carried out using peripheral blood. This clonotype originated in a man aged 60 to 69 with acute or convalescent COVID-19. V and J are TRBV18 and TRBJ2-7; D gene unclear. This CDR3 is CASSPPSESYEQYF. The DNA for the CDR3 is TGTGCCAGCTCACCACCGTCCGAGTCGTACGAGCAGTACTTC.